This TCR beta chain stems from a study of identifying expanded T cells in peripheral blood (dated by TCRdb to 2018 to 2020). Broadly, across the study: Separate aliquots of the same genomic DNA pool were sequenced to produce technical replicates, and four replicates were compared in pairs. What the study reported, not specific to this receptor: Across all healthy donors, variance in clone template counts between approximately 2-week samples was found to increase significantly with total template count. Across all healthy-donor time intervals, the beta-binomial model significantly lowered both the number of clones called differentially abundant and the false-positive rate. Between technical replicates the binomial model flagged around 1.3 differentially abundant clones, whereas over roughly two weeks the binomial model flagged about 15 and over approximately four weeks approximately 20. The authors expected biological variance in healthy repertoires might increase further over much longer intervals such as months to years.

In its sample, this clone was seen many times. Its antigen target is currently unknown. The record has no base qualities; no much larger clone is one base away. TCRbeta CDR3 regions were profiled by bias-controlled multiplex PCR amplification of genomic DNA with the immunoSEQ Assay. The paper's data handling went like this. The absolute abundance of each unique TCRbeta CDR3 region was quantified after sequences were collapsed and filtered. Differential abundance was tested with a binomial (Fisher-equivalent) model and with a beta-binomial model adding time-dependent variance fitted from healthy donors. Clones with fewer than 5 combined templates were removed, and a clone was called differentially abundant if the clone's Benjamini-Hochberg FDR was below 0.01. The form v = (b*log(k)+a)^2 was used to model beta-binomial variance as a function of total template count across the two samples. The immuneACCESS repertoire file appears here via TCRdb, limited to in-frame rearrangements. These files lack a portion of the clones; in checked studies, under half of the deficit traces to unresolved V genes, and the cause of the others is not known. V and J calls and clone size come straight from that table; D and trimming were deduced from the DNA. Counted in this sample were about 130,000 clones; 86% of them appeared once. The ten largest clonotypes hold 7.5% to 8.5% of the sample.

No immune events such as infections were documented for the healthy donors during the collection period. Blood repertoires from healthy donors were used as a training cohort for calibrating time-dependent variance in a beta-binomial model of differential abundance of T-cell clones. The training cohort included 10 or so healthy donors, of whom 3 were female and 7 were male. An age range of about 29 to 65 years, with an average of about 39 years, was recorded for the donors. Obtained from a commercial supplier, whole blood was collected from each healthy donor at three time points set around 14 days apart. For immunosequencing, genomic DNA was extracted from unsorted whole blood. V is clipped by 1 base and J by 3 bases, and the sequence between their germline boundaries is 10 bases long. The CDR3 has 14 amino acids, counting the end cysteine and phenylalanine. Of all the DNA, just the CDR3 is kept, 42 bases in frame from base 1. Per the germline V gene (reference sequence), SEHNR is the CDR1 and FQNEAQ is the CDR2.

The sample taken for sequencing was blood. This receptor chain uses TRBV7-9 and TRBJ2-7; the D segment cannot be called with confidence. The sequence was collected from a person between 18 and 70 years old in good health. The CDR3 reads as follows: CASSLVGQSYEQYF. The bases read TGTGCCAGCAGCTTAGTTGGGCAGAGCTACGAGCAGTACTTC.